These 27 T cell receptor beta chains originate from one sample sequenced in a study of cytomegalovirus exposure and HLA in healthy donors. Clones were read by immunoSEQ multiplex PCR, and TCRdb kept only the in-frame ones, dropping some. The sample carries approximately 65,000 clones, 91% recorded once. The sequenced material came from PBMCs. These receptors were obtained from a man younger than 35 in good health and CMV-seronegative.

This clone was seen a few times. Additional DNA sequences in this sample encode the identical CDR3. The chain links TRBV28 to TRBJ1-5; no reliable D call. The germline V gene encodes CDR1 MDHEN and CDR2 SYDVKM. Trimming removed 3 bases from V and 6 bases from J, with 6 bases in between. The CDR3 has 12 residues. DNA of the CDR3: TGTGCCAGCAGTTTGCTCGGTCAGCCCCAGCATTTT. This codes for CASSLLGQPQHF.

The V call is TRBV4-2, the J call TRBJ2-1, with D possibly matching TRBD2 (6 bases). The CDR3 contains 16 residues. The V gene lost 1 base and the J gene lost 9 bases, with 19 bases spanning the gap. Germline V CDR1 and CDR2: LGHNA, YNFKEQ. The chain's CDR3 is CASSQATGLQPREQFF. The DNA of the CDR3 is TGTGCCAGCAGCCAAGCCACGGGACTCCAACCGCGTGAGCAGTTCTTC.

The chain carries TRBV10-3 and TRBJ2-5; TRBD2 is a possible D gene (5 bases). In germline, CDR1 is ENHRY, CDR2 SYGVKD. The CDR3 totals 17 residues. Trimming pared 9 bases from V and 1 base from J, leaving 24 bases between. The CDR3 coding sequence is TGTGCCATGGGGTGGGAGTTCCCCCACCCAACCCAAGAGACCCAGTACTTC. This codes for CAMGWEFPHPTQETQYF.

The CDR3: CASADRGVSYEQYF. The DNA of the CDR3 is TGCGCCAGCGCAGATCGAGGAGTTTCCTACGAGCAGTACTTC. This chain connects TRBV5-1 to TRBJ2-7; D unresolved. The CDR3 totals 14 residues. The ends were cut back, 7 bases at V and 1 base at J, with 15 bases in the middle. Germline CDR1 SGHRS, CDR2 YFSETQ.

J is TRBJ1-1 and V is TRBV30, with D perhaps matching TRBD1 (6 bases). From germline, CDR1 is GTSNPN and CDR2 SVGIG (reference sequence). This CDR3 region has 12 residues. Trimming removed 2 bases at V and 9 bases at J, with 13 bases between. The CDR3 spells CAWSYSGEQAFF. CDR3 bases: TGTGCCTGGAGTTATTCAGGGGAGCAAGCTTTCTTT. Drawing the rest from reference TRBV30 and TRBJ1-1, the complete variable domain is SQTIHQWPATLVQPVGSPLSLECTVEGTSNPNLYWYRQAAGRGLQLLFYSVGIGQISSEVPQNLSASRPQDRQFILSSKKLLLSDSGFYLCAWSYSGEQAFFGQGTRLTVV.

The CDR3 reads CASSTGQGGNQPQHF. For the CDR3, the DNA is TGTGCCAGCAGCACGGGACAGGGTGGCAATCAGCCCCAGCATTTT. This chain joins TRBV7-6 and TRBJ1-5; 9 positions agree with TRBD1. The germline CDR1 and CDR2 sequences are SGHVS and FNYEAQ. V lost 5 bases, J lost 2 bases, and 4 bases stayed unmatched. The CDR3 totals 15 residues.

The rearrangement uses TRBV11-1 and TRBJ2-7; a weak D match, TRBD1 (5 bases). Trimming removed 1 base at V and 5 bases at J, with 12 bases between. The CDR3 loop spans 14 amino acids. Looked up from germline, CDR1 is SGHAT and CDR2 is FQDESV (reference sequence). CDR3 bases: TGTGCCAGCAGCTTAGATTTGTGGGGCGACGAGCAGTACTTC. This codes for CASSLDLWGDEQYF.

The chain employs TRBV9 and TRBJ2-7; tentative D call: TRBD2 (7 bases). The CDR3 has 15 residues. Trimming took 4 bases from V and 4 from J, leaving 18 bases between them. Germline values: CDR1 SGDLS, CDR2 YYNGEE. The CDR3 here is CASSPPGGAPYEQYF. The CDR3, as DNA: TGTGCCAGCAGCCCGCCTGGGGGGGCCCCGTACGAGCAGTACTTC. The whole variable domain, filled in from reference TRBV9 and TRBJ2-7, reads DSGVTQTPKHLITATGQRVTLRCSPRSGDLSVYWYQQSLDQGLQFLIQYYNGEERAKGNILERFSAQQFPDLHSELNLSSLELGDSALYFCASSPPGGAPYEQYFGPGTRLTVT.

The chain is built from TRBV5-1 and TRBJ1-4; 7 bases are a match to TRBD1. This CDR3 is 14 amino acids long. V was clipped by 4 bases and J by 4 bases; unmatched bases: 4. The V gene's germline CDR1 is SGHRS and CDR2 YFSETQ. The CDR3 loop reads CASSPTGSNEKLFF. CDR3 coding DNA: TGCGCCAGCAGCCCGACAGGGAGTAATGAAAAACTGTTTTTT.

The genes are TRBV19 and TRBJ2-3; the match to TRBD1 covers 8 bases. The CDR3 extends over 14 amino acids. V trimming: 6 bases; J trimming: 1 base; junction bases outside the gene matches: 3. Germline V CDR1 and CDR2: LNHDA, SQIVND (reference sequence). The CDR3 DNA reads TGTGCCAGTAGACAGGGGGTGGGCACAGATACGCAGTATTTT. This sequence encodes CASRQGVGTDTQYF.

This sequence joins TRBV9 and TRBJ2-7, with D perhaps matching TRBD2 (6 bases). V lost 3 bases, J lost 6 bases, and 13 bases lay in between. There are 13 residues in the CDR3. CDR1 is SGDLS, CDR2 YYNGEE, per germline. CDR3 loop: CASSGRLGREQYF. The CDR3 region has the DNA TGTGCCAGCAGCGGCCGACTAGGCCGCGAGCAGTACTTC.

The table lists this clone with a count of one. The genes are TRBV10-3 and TRBJ1-2; D possibly corresponds to TRBD1 (5 bases). Germline-derived CDR1 and CDR2 are ENHRY and SYGVKD. There are 13 residues in the CDR3. V shed 7 bases and J shed 3 bases, with 12 bases lying between them. The CDR3 here is CAINGAGHYGYTF. As DNA, the CDR3 is TGTGCCATCAACGGCGCAGGGCACTATGGCTACACCTTC.

The chain combines TRBV19 with TRBJ2-7; a possible D gene is TRBD1 (6 bases). V lost 3 bases to trimming and J lost 5 bases, with 20 bases between them. Germline CDR1 and CDR2: LNHDA and SQIVND (reference sequence). The CDR3 is 16 amino acids. The CDR3 here is CASSIWLGDIVNEQYF. CDR3 coding DNA: TGTGCCAGTAGTATCTGGTTAGGGGACATAGTCAACGAGCAGTACTTC.

The chain recombines TRBV27 with TRBJ2-1, with TRBD2 identical over 12 bases. The CDR3 is made up of 19 amino acids. Germline V CDR1 and CDR2: MNHEY, SMNVEV (reference sequence). V shed 3 bases and J 1 base; nucleotides not matched to a gene: 10. CDR3 residues: CASSLSGLAGKLSYNEQFF. In DNA form, the CDR3 reads TGTGCCAGCAGTTTGTCCGGACTAGCGGGAAAGCTATCCTACAATGAGCAGTTCTTC.

CDR3 DNA: TGTGCCAGCAGCTTAGGGGGACTAGCCCTCAATGAGCAGTTCTTC. This translates into CASSLGGLALNEQFF. The V gene is TRBV7-9, the J gene TRBJ2-1, with 9 bases that match TRBD2. V lost 1 base to trimming and J lost 6 bases; unmatched junction nucleotides: 4. Germline V CDR1 and CDR2: SEHNR, FQNEAQ (reference sequence). The CDR3 loop spans 15 amino acids.

The genes are TRBV5-4 and TRBJ2-7; 7 nucleotides match TRBD1. This CDR3 comprises 13 residues. From germline, CDR1 is SGHNT and CDR2 YYREEE (reference sequence). The ends lost 4 bases at V and 1 base at J; junction bases unmatched: 2. The DNA for the CDR3 is TGTGCCAGCAGCAGGGGGCAGTCCTACGAGCAGTACTTC. Translated: CASSRGQSYEQYF.

V is TRBV27 and J is TRBJ1-3; unclear D gene. Germline lookup yields CDR1 MNHEY and CDR2 SMNVEV (reference sequence). This CDR3 has 13 amino acids. V was clipped by 5 bases and J by 8 bases, with 13 bases between them. Here the CDR3 DNA reads TGTGCCAGCAGTCCCCCGAATCCAGACACCATATATTTT. Translating it yields CASSPPNPDTIYF.

This chain uses TRBV5-5 with TRBJ2-7; 9 bases are a match to TRBD2. The CDR3 sequence is 13 residues long. CDR1 is SGHKS and CDR2 is YYEKEE in the germline V gene (reference sequence). V was clipped by 4 bases and J by 6 bases; unmatched bases: 5. CDR3 coding DNA: TGTGCCAGCAGCGCGGGAGGGCCCCTCGAGCAGTACTTC. Translated: CASSAGGPLEQYF.

This sequence joins TRBV6-6 and TRBJ2-7; 7 bases agree with TRBD2. The trim removed 0 bases at V and 9 bases at J, leaving 2 bases unmatched. This CDR3 is 12 amino acids long. Germline V gene lookup returns CDR1 MNHNY and CDR2 SVGAGI (reference sequence). CDR3 residues: CASSYSRGVQYF. In DNA, the CDR3 is TGTGCCAGCAGTTACTCCCGGGGGGTGCAGTACTTC.

V gene TRBV9 combines with J gene TRBJ2-3; 13 bases agree with TRBD2. Looked up from germline, CDR1 is SGDLS and CDR2 is YYNGEE. The CDR3 is 16 amino acids. V gave up 1 base and J gave up 6 bases; unmatched junction bases: 5. This CDR3 is CASSVTSGRESDTQYF. The CDR3 DNA reads TGTGCCAGCAGCGTAACTAGCGGGAGGGAGAGTGATACGCAGTATTTT.

The chain employs TRBV30 and TRBJ2-5; D may be TRBD1 (6 bases). This CDR3 comprises 11 residues. Germline CDR1 reads GTSNPN; CDR2 reads SVGIG (reference sequence). Trimming left V 1 base short and J 7 bases short, with 7 bases between. CDR3 bases: TGTGCCTGGAGTGCCAGGGGGACCCAGTACTTC. Translated: CAWSARGTQYF.

The chain combines TRBV4-3 with TRBJ2-1; weak D call: TRBD2 (5 bases). CDR3 size: 14 residues. From germline, CDR1 is LGHNA and CDR2 YSLEER. Trimming pared 3 bases from V and 5 bases from J, leaving 11 bases between. CDR3 amino acids: CASSHPGLNNEQFF. CDR3 nucleotide sequence: TGCGCCAGCAGCCATCCCGGACTGAACAATGAGCAGTTCTTC.

The chain employs TRBV9 and TRBJ1-1; D perhaps matches TRBD1 (6 bases). V lost 0 bases, J lost 6 bases, and 12 bases lay in between. Germline V gives CDR1 SGDLS, CDR2 YYNGEE. The CDR3 sequence is 14 residues long. CDR3 sequence (DNA): TGTGCCAGCAGCGTAGTGGGACACGGCGCTGAAGCTTTCTTT. Protein: CASSVVGHGAEAFF.

The chain carries TRBV2 and TRBJ2-7; 9 bases agree with TRBD1. Germline V gene lookup returns CDR1 SNHLY and CDR2 FYNNEI. J was trimmed by 0 bases and V by 7 bases; bases with no gene match: 4. This CDR3 contains 14 residues. Here the CDR3 DNA reads TGTGCCAGCAACTCGGGACAGGGCTCCTACGAGCAGTACTTC. Its translation is CASNSGQGSYEQYF.

This chain uses TRBV30 with TRBJ2-3, with D possibly TRBD1 on 7 matching bases. V was cut by 5 bases and J by 8 bases, with 29 bases left in between. CDR1 is GTSNPN, CDR2 SVGIG, per germline (reference sequence). This CDR3 has 17 residues. For the CDR3, the DNA is TGTGCCTGGGAGGGACAGTCGACTCGCTTGGCCGGGGGTACGCAGTATTTT. It specifies CAWEGQSTRLAGGTQYF.

The V and J genes are TRBV4-3 and TRBJ2-7, with 8 bases fitting TRBD1. V lost 1 base, J lost 3 bases, and 5 bases stayed unmatched. CDR1 LGHNA and CDR2 YSLEER come from the germline V gene. This CDR3 is built from 15 residues. CDR3 sequence: CASSQGHRGFYEQYF. CDR3 nucleotides: TGCGCCAGCAGCCAAGGCCACAGGGGGTTCTACGAGCAGTACTTC.

The J gene is TRBJ2-2, the V gene TRBV27; 7 nucleotides align to TRBD2. This CDR3 is built from 15 residues. The junction had 10 bases not matched to a gene; V was cut back by 6 bases and J by 6 bases. CDR1 is MNHEY and CDR2 is SMNVEV in the germline V gene (reference sequence). CDR3 loop: CASSHLLAGAGELFF. The CDR3 nucleotides are TGTGCCAGCAGCCACTTACTCGCGGGAGCCGGGGAGCTGTTTTTT.